The clone carrying this T cell receptor beta chain is judged medium-sized (0.01 to 0.1%). The size of this beta chain means little, since it is a stray read in a library made for alpha chains. Time point meaning: sample taken at primary tumor resection. Extraction of whole RNA from tumor, nontumor lung or frozen PBMC preceded unsorted sequencing. The data derive from a study of spatial heterogeneity in lung cancer. Looking at the study overall: A consistent excess of beta-chain over alpha-chain sequences was detected.

Each CDR3 protein gets one entry after TCRdb re-called the 5' RACE reads with MiXCR. The table lists thousands of distinct CDR3 sequences, 3.5% to 5% of them singletons. Trimming stripped 4 bases from V and 5 bases from J, with 5 bases between. This CDR3 is built from 11 residues. The sample consisted of normal lung tissue next to the tumor, taken at surgery. The receptor comes from a female donor with early-stage non-small cell lung cancer. This chain connects TRBV12-3 or TRBV12-4 to TRBJ2-5, with D possibly being TRBD2 (5 bases). The chain's CDR3 is CASSSGETQYF. CDR3 DNA sequence: TGTGCCAGCAGTTCGGGGGAGACCCAGTACTTC.